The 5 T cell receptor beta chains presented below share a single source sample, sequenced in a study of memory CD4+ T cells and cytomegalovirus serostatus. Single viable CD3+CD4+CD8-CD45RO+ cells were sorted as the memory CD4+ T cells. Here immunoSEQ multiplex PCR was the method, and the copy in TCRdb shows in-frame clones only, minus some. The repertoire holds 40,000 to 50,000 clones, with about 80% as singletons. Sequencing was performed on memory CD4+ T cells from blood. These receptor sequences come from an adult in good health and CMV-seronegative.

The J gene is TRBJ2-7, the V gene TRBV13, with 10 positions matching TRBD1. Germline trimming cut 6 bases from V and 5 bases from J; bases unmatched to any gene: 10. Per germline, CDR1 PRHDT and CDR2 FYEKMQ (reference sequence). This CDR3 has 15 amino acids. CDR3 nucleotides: TGTGCCAGCAGGCGCCGGACAGGGGGATCCCACGAGCAGTACTTC. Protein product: CASRRRTGGSHEQYF. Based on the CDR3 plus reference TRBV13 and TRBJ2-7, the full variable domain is AAGVIQSPRHLIKEKRETATLKCYPIPRHDTVYWYQQGPGQDPQFLISFYEKMQSDKGSIPDRFSAQQFSDYHSELNMSSLELGDSALYFCASRRRTGGSHEQYFGPGTRLTVT.

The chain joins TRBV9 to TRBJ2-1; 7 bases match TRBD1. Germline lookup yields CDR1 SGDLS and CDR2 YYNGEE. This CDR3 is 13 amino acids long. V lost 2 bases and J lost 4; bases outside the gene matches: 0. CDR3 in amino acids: CASSVGQYNEQFF. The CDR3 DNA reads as TGTGCCAGCAGCGTGGGACAGTACAATGAGCAGTTCTTC.

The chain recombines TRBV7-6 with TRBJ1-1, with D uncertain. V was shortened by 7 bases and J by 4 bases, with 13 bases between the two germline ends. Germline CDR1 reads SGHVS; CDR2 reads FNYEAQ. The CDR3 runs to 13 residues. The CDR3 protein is CASTPGGVTEAFF. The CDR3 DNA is TGTGCCAGCACCCCAGGCGGGGTCACTGAAGCTTTCTTT.

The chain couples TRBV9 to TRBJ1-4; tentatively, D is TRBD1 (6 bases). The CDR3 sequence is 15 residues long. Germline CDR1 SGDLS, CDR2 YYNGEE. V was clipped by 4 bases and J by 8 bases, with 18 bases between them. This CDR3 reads CASSPMGGREEKLFF. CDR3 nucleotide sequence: TGTGCCAGCAGCCCCATGGGGGGCAGGGAGGAAAAACTGTTTTTT.

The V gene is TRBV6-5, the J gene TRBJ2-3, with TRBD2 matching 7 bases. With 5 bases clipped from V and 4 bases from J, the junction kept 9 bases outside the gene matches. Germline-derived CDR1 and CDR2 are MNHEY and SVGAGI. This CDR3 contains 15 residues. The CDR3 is CASSTIIGGADTQYF. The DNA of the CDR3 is TGTGCCAGCAGTACGATAATTGGGGGGGCAGATACGCAGTATTTT.